This T cell receptor beta chain was captured in a study of T-cell memory formation after mild COVID-19. Study summary: Largely donor-specific TCR clusters were found. Whole-study results and caveats: There was no confirmation that second-wave clones peaking on day 37 were SARS-CoV-2 specific. Contracting CD8+ clones were enriched in EMRA, CD4+ mainly in CM and EM.

About this clonotype itself: Its antigen is undetermined.

The length of the CDR3 is 16 residues. V gave up 6 bases and J gave up 1 base, with 18 bases separating them. Per germline, CDR1 DFQATT and CDR2 SNEGSKA (reference sequence). Constant-segment-primed 5'RACE gave TCR alpha and TCR beta cDNA libraries with sample barcodes and UMIs. Using its own MiXCR run on the 5' RACE reads, TCRdb lists one record per CDR3 protein. The sample has 350,000 to 450,000 distinct CDR3 sequences, around 18% seen once. Sequences were obtained from PBMCs or a T cell subset sorted from them (not recorded which). The sequence was obtained from an adult woman who had mild COVID-19 (a few samples of this study predate the infection). Cell type and time point are not known. The chain has TRBV20-1 and TRBJ1-4; D unclear. CDR3 in amino acids: CSAYTGHKITNEKLFF. The CDR3 bases are TGCAGTGCCTACACCGGGCACAAGATAACTAATGAAAAACTGTTTTTT.